A selection of T cell receptor beta chains follows, all from one sample in a study of T cells after yellow fever vaccination. Each CDR3 protein is one row after TCRdb ran MiXCR on the 5' RACE reads. The data show about 370,000 distinct CDR3 sequences, with 11% seen just once and 15% to 20% held by the top ten. Material: PBMCs, obtained on the day of the first yellow fever vaccination. These receptors all come from a man between 18 and 35 years old who received the YFV17D yellow fever vaccine. Both conserved end residues are part of each CDR3. D genes are given only for firm matches. Size values are once, few and many counts, or a class for expanded clones, and some rows have none.

j_call	clone_size	v_call	d_call	cdr3_aa	cdr3_nt
TRBJ2-2	NA	TRBV29-1	NA	CSVGQGPTGELFF	TGCAGCGTTGGGCAGGGCCCCACCGGGGAGCTGTTTTTT
TRBJ1-1	NA	TRBV4-3	NA	CASSQEGVVAFF	TGCGCCAGCAGCCAAGAGGGGGTAGTAGCTTTCTTT
TRBJ1-4	many	TRBV5-1	NA	CASSGEPATNEKLFF	TGCGCCAGCAGCGGGGAACCTGCAACTAATGAAAAACTGTTTTTT
TRBJ1-1	NA	TRBV12-3/TRBV12-4	NA	CASSFVQGTEAFF	TGTGCCAGCTCTTTCGTGCAGGGTACTGAAGCTTTCTTT
TRBJ2-5	few	TRBV7-3	TRBD1	CASSPGQRQETQYF	TGTGCCAGCAGCCCGGGACAGCGACAAGAGACCCAGTACTTC
TRBJ2-6	NA	TRBV11-2	NA	CASRPGRYSGANVLTF	TGTGCCAGCAGACCGGGACGGTACTCTGGGGCCAACGTCCTGACTTTC
TRBJ2-1	NA	TRBV20-1	NA	CSARDGPYNEQFF	TGCAGTGCTAGGGATGGCCCCTACAATGAGCAGTTCTTC
TRBJ1-2	NA	TRBV9	TRBD1	CASSPSTGVDGYTF	TGTGCCAGCAGCCCAAGTACAGGGGTCGATGGCTACACCTTC
TRBJ2-5	NA	TRBV7-7	TRBD1	CASSPDRSETRYF	TGTGCCAGCAGCCCGGACAGGAGCGAGACCCGGTACTTC
TRBJ2-2	few	TRBV12-3/TRBV12-4	NA	CASSPGGGSDTGELFF	TGTGCCAGCAGCCCCGGAGGGGGCTCGGACACCGGGGAGCTGTTTTTT
TRBJ1-5	few	TRBV7-2	TRBD1	CASSPSGQLNQPQHF	TGTGCCAGCAGCCCATCGGGACAGCTAAATCAGCCCCAGCATTTT
TRBJ2-2	few	TRBV28	NA	CASLSRRGNTGELFF	TGTGCCAGCCTATCCCGGCGGGGTAACACCGGGGAGCTGTTTTTT
TRBJ2-3	few	TRBV24-1	TRBD1	CATSGSPGQGSSSTDTQYF	TGTGCCACCAGTGGATCGCCGGGACAGGGATCCTCTAGCACAGATACGCAGTATTTT
TRBJ2-1	NA	TRBV5-1	TRBD2	CASSTLLAGGVDEQFF	TGCGCCAGCAGCACTCTACTAGCGGGGGGTGTCGATGAGCAGTTCTTC
TRBJ2-2	few	TRBV12-3/TRBV12-4	TRBD2	CATGGLANTGELFF	TGTGCCACCGGAGGACTAGCGAACACCGGGGAGCTGTTTTTT
TRBJ1-2	NA	TRBV18	NA	CASSPGEDNYGYTF	TGTGCCAGCTCACCAGGAGAGGATAACTATGGCTACACCTTC
TRBJ2-5	NA	TRBV13	TRBD1	CASSRFGTGDQETQYF	TGTGCCAGCAGCCGCTTCGGGACAGGAGACCAAGAGACCCAGTACTTC
TRBJ2-7	many	TRBV7-2	TRBD1	CASSRQGTYEQYF	TGTGCCAGCAGCCGACAGGGGACCTACGAGCAGTACTTC
TRBJ2-1	many	TRBV5-4	TRBD2	CASSLGPMVAGFNEQFF	TGTGCCAGCAGCTTGGGCCCCATGGTAGCGGGGTTCAATGAGCAGTTCTTC
TRBJ2-1	NA	TRBV20-1	TRBD2	CSARRRGARWNEQFF	TGCAGTGCTAGGCGGCGGGGGGCCCGCTGGAATGAGCAGTTCTTC
TRBJ1-1	NA	TRBV11-2	NA	CASSLLKGNTEAFF	TGTGCCAGCAGCTTGTTGAAGGGTAACACTGAAGCTTTCTTT
TRBJ2-7	NA	TRBV7-9	NA	CASSDTYEQYF	TGTGCCAGCAGCGATACCTACGAGCAGTACTTC
TRBJ2-3	NA	TRBV5-4	NA	CASRVDPGGTDTQYF	TGTGCCAGCAGAGTGGACCCCGGGGGCACAGATACGCAGTATTTT
TRBJ2-7	NA	TRBV5-1	NA	CASSLYTGLYEQYF	TGCGCCAGCAGCTTGTATACAGGCCTCTACGAGCAGTACTTC
TRBJ2-2	NA	TRBV2	NA	CASWFNAGELFF	TGTGCCAGCTGGTTTAATGCGGGGGAGCTGTTTTTT
TRBJ2-5	NA	TRBV7-2	NA	CASSLAQKETQYF	TGTGCCAGCAGCTTAGCTCAGAAAGAGACCCAGTACTTC